This T cell receptor beta chain was identified in a study of cytomegalovirus exposure and HLA in healthy donors (TCRdb year 2017). For the wider study: According to an earlier analysis of a few hundred of the donors, some 180 million T cells yielded 120 million or so unique TCR beta sequences and about 300 Gb of sequence data. An early release covering some 640 HLA-typed donors comprised approximately 300 gigabases of sequencing data and roughly 85 million unique TCR sequences. The genetic ancestry cluster associated with self-reported Caucasian donors included roughly 84% of the approximately 430 genotyped donors. The study aimed to test whether cataloging public T cell receptors could reveal signatures of past pathogen exposure. The study used immunosequencing to profile the T cell repertoires of 666 subjects and linked those repertoires to cytomegalovirus serostatus. Besides the first cohort of roughly 640 subjects, a separate validation cohort made up of 120 different subjects was used. To predict cytomegalovirus infection status, the study brought together high-throughput TCR immunosequencing, statistical association of individual TCRs with disease status, and machine learning. A later analysis re-examined previously published TCR beta repertoires from 610 or so donors and added high-resolution HLA genotyping to investigate patterns of TCR occurrence. In the later analysis, no new phenotypic data were used to find candidate immune exposures; instead, reliance was placed on TCR beta sequences and their occurrence across donors. An earlier analysis of a few hundred of the donors applied high-throughput TCR beta sequencing to assess whether each TCR beta V gene segment acted as functional or pseudogenic. Donor age, sex, ethnicity and CMV serostatus were compiled alongside the repertoire data. A later genetic analysis used genome-wide SNP genotypes for 398 of the 666 donors, treating that subset as a discovery cohort. All discovery cohort repertoires had been generated on a single sequencing platform. HLA typing included class I and class II loci at four-digit resolution. The number of typed donors differed by locus: 629-630 for A, B, C, DRB1 and DQB1; 500 to 550 for DQA1; some 610 for DPA1; and around 450 for DPB1. Five DR-DQ haplotypes were treated as single units for association and clustering because of strong linkage in the cohort. On average, around 240,000 unique TCR beta nucleotide sequences were sequenced per donor among a few hundred genotyped donors of the cohort, with roughly 19% of those sequences being non-productive. The full study reports these points: In a later analysis, HLA-associated TCR beta chains showed more clonal expansion and lower generation probabilities than non-associated chains that were equally common. Compared with the 666-donor mean, donors in an Asian-associated ancestry cluster had fewer N-insertions in productive TCRs, according to a later genetic analysis. A further reported finding was that TCR beta sequences accurately predicted the HLA-A and HLA-B alleles for most subjects in the first cohort. According to a later analysis, TCR association rates differed among HLA loci, with DRB1 alleles showing the most associated TCRs and HLA-C alleles showing the fewest. The 87-base-pair reads could not distinguish some IMGT-functional V segments, including TRBV6-2 and TRBV6-3, so those segments were excluded. The cohort was sequenced for TCR beta chains only, and without alpha or paired-chain data the features that could be detected were limited. At a false discovery rate of 0.05, a later analysis linked under 20,000 TCR beta sequences to specific HLA alleles. A total of 164 TCR beta chains were listed by the study as associated with cytomegalovirus. V-gene and J-gene trimming of TCR beta chains was associated with a missense DCLRE1C variant in a later genetic analysis, and the association was replicated in an independent cohort. Because HLA typing was unavailable for some donors at each locus, only the typed subset was used in association tests. A group of highly shared sequence variants was considered likely to be a technical artifact of the sequencing pipeline. While some public TCRs were present in many individuals, most TCR sequences turned up only very rarely across donors. Roughly uniform sequencing depth across donors was assumed in presence/absence analyses, although this assumption may not hold. In an earlier analysis of 450 to 750 of the donors, most TCR beta V segments appeared in productive rearrangements about 87% or about 30% of the time, broadly matching IMGT annotations. A later analysis reported that several top co-occurrence clusters appeared linked to parvovirus B19, influenza, CMV and Epstein-Barr virus. Correlated functional status among segregating V segments might reflect linkage disequilibrium, but an unknown experimental factor could not be ruled out. In vitro tests confirmed that a few of the cytomegalovirus-associated TCR beta chains recognize cytomegalovirus antigens. The authors suggested that the approach could potentially be extended to other disease states and immunological phenotypes. Over 15 rarely observed V segments, including chromosome 9 orphons, were excluded from the earlier analysis of about 610 of the donors because counts were too low. In both the original and validation cohorts, the classifier was reported to diagnose cytomegalovirus status with high specificity and sensitivity. Assigning TCR associations to individual alleles was difficult when HLA alleles, especially DR and DQ, strongly co-occurred. A later analysis found that most CMV-associated TCR beta chains appeared HLA-restricted, with HLA associations seemingly driven largely by CMV exposure. The only immune exposure information available for the cohort was CMV serostatus.

The cohort was made up of 500 to 800 healthy bone marrow donors. Cohort members were all nominally healthy when sampled, although unrecorded immune exposures were likely present. The donor tested CMV seronegative and was one of the 352 seronegative cohort members. Every donor gave a peripheral blood sample, and the peripheral blood mononuclear cells from that sample were used for TCR beta sequencing. Genomic DNA extraction from the blood cell samples was performed with the Qiagen DNeasy Blood Extraction Kit. The cysteine opens and the phenylalanine closes a CDR3 of 11 amino acids. The kept DNA is CDR3 alone, 33 bases in frame from the first base. V and J are truncated by 6 bases and 5 bases respectively, leaving an intervening sequence of 11 bases. The CDR1 and CDR2 encoded by the germline V gene (reference sequence) are DFQATT and SNEGSKA. Library method: the immunoSEQ multiplex PCR assay. The multiplex PCR relied on a mix of 60 forward primers for TCR Vbeta segments and 13 reverse primers for TCR Jbeta segments. The CDR3 region of rearranged TCR beta genes was amplified from genomic DNA by a multiplex PCR assay. Amplified TCR beta libraries were sequenced as 87-base-pair reads on the Illumina HiSeq System. The authors' analysis ran thus. A later analysis counted tens of millions of unique TCR beta chains across the 650 to 800 repertoires, and some 11 million of these chains were shared by at least two donors. Raw reads were error-corrected and collapsed into unique sequences with a nearest-neighbor algorithm that merged closely related sequences to remove PCR and sequencing errors. Alignment of CDR3 sequences to IMGT reference sequences was used to assign V, D and J gene segments. Each retained sequence needed at least a six-nucleotide match to both a V gene segment and a J gene segment. A rearrangement was called productive if the CDR3 had no stop codons and remained in frame with V and J, and every other rearrangement was called non-productive. Following IMGT convention, CDR3 was defined as the stretch from the second conserved V-encoded cysteine to the conserved J-encoded phenylalanine. The earlier analysis of about 640 of the donors excluded any sequence lacking an unambiguous match to a single V gene segment. In an earlier analysis of approximately 500 of the donors, a V segment was called functional when productive rearrangements were above 56.7%, and segregating when the standard deviation between donors exceeded 5%. To diagnose cytomegalovirus status from the catalog of TCR beta chain sequences, a statistical classification framework was built. In a later analysis, TCR nucleotide sequences were compared against IMGT/GENE-DB human TR gene sequences so that V and J genes could be assigned. In a later analysis, CDR3 sequences and most-parsimonious VDJ recombination scenarios were assigned using the TCRdist pipeline. In a later analysis, every TCR beta chain was defined by the combination of its CDR3 amino acid sequence and its V-gene family, and reads without a unique V-gene family were dropped. As a way to deal with suspected cross-contamination and a sequencing artifact, a later analysis dropped hundreds of nucleotide sequences that were highly shared and had low generation probability. For each public chain, a later analysis derived a clonal expansion index from normalized ranks of inferred template counts within each repertoire. Generation probabilities in a later analysis came from a VDJ recombination model fitted to out-of-frame rearrangements, and those results were checked against IGoR. In a later analysis, TCR-TCR, TCR-HLA and TCR-CMV co-occurrence was scored with hypergeometric tests, and a repertoire-size bias correction was applied to TCR pairs. A later analysis estimated false discovery rates by permuting HLA or CMV assignments 20 times. A later analysis grouped co-occurring TCRs with DBSCAN, adding TCRdist sequence similarity when clustering within HLA-allele-positive subsets. Repertoires with fewer than 30,000 or more than 120,000 public chains, plus five repertoires with anomalous nucleotide sharing, were excluded from co-occurrence clustering. Held by TCRdb, this immuneACCESS table contains in-frame sequences only and omits some clones. Under half of the omission traces to an unresolved V gene where checked; the cause of the rest is unknown. For V, J and clone size, that table is used; D and trimming come from the DNA. This sample has 150,000 to 200,000 clones in its table, and roughly 84% of those were observed once. Approximately 0.26% of the sample comes from the top ten.

Note on this clone: Its cognate antigen has yet to be identified. No base qualities exist here, and no much larger clone lies one base off it.

The V and J segments used are TRBV20-1 and TRBJ2-7, with no confidently assigned D gene. Sequenced sample: PBMCs. This TCR came from a boy aged 10-17 years in good health and CMV-seronegative. The CDR3: CSATRANEQYF. The nucleotide sequence reads as follows: TGCAGTGCCACCCGAGCTAACGAGCAGTACTTC.